Detailed here is one T cell receptor beta chain. The CDR3 runs to 16 residues. The germline gives CDR1 SGHNT, CDR2 YENEEA. V was clipped by 1 base and J by 6 bases; unmatched bases: 8. This specimen belongs to a study of OX40 agonist ivuxolimab in advanced cancers. Repertoires were generated with immunoSEQ multiplex PCR, while TCRdb's copy carries only in-frame clones and drops some. The data show about 17,000 clones, approximately 73% seen once. The receptor's source is an adult with an advanced solid tumor such as melanoma, head and neck, liver or kidney cancer. The specimen was CD4+ or CD8+ T cells sorted from blood, collected in a trial of the OX40 agonist ivuxolimab. This sequence joins TRBV11-3 and TRBJ1-5; 8 nucleotides line up with TRBD1. The CDR3 is CASSLGGDRRVQPQHF. CDR3 coding DNA: TGTGCCAGCAGCTTAGGCGGGGACAGGCGCGTTCAGCCCCAGCATTTT.